These 18 T cell receptor beta chains were all obtained from the same sample, sequenced in a study of shared clonotypes between healthy human individuals. The method was immunoSEQ multiplex PCR; TCRdb's version includes in-frame clones alone and lacks a portion of them. In the table there are roughly 490,000 clones, 76% of which are singletons. The specimen was PBMCs. All receptors come from a middle-aged woman in good health. Some clones in this sample may be carry-over from other donors' samples.

This clone was detected once. The chain couples TRBV11-2 to TRBJ1-1; no firm D call. Trimming shortened V by 5 bases and J by 0 bases, and 7 bases separated the two germline ends. The CDR3 extends over 13 amino acids. The germline V gene has CDR1 SGHAT and CDR2 FQNNGV. CDR3 in DNA: TGTGCCAGCAGCCAGCAGATGAACACTGAAGCTTTCTTT. The encoded protein is CASSQQMNTEAFF.

The gene calls are TRBV5-8 and TRBJ2-1; 12 bases map to TRBD1. This CDR3 region has 16 residues. V lost 4 bases to trimming and J lost 8 bases; unmatched junction nucleotides: 10. The V gene's germline CDR1 is SGHTS and CDR2 YDEGEE. CDR3 sequence reads: CASSRSGTGGLDEQFF. In nucleotides, the CDR3 is TGTGCCAGCAGCCGATCCGGGACAGGGGGCTTGGATGAGCAGTTCTTC.

Note on this clone: A clone one base away is much larger, so this may be a read error. J is TRBJ2-1 and V is TRBV11-2; 10 bases line up with TRBD2. The V and J ends lost 3 bases and 6 bases, in that order; junction bases with no gene match: 2. This CDR3 is built from 14 residues. The germline CDR1 and CDR2 sequences are SGHAT and FQNNGV. The CDR3 protein is CASSFLAGVNEQFF. The CDR3 DNA is TGTGCCAGCAGCTTCCTAGCGGGAGTCAATGAGCAGTTCTTC.

This clone was detected a few times. V and J are TRBV21-1 and TRBJ2-3; TRBD2 is the table's D call and was not checked against the DNA. TRBV21-1 is recorded as a pseudogene. CDR3 length: 18 amino acids. The chain's CDR3 is CASSKEEGGTIGTDTQYF. Written as DNA, the CDR3 is TGTGCCAGCAGCAAAGAAGAGGGAGGGACGATCGGTACAGATACGCAGTATTTT.

This sequence joins TRBV7-3 and TRBJ2-7, with 9 bases matching TRBD2. The CDR3 is 14 residues long. Germline CDR1 is SGHTA and CDR2 is FQGTGA. The V and J ends lost 5 bases and 0 bases, in that order; junction bases with no gene match: 2. CDR3 protein: CASSRGRASYEQYF. Here the CDR3 DNA reads TGTGCCAGCAGCCGCGGGAGGGCCTCCTACGAGCAGTACTTC.

The chain joins TRBV5-1 to TRBJ2-3; TRBD2 might be the D (8 bases). The V end was cut by 9 bases, the J end by 4 bases, with 21 bases between. Germline-derived CDR1 and CDR2 are SGHRS and YFSETQ. CDR3 length: 15 amino acids. The CDR3 loop reads CANREGAGWADTQYF. The CDR3 DNA reads TGCGCCAACCGGGAGGGGGCGGGATGGGCAGATACGCAGTATTTT.

The chain couples TRBV2 to TRBJ2-7; D is possibly TRBD1 (5 bases). The CDR3 is 14 residues long. V was shortened by 4 bases and J by 2 bases, with 12 bases between the two germline ends. CDR1 and CDR2 from the germline V gene are SNHLY and FYNNEI. CDR3 DNA: TGTGCCAGCAGTGTTTACAGGCCTCCCTACGAGCAGTACTTC. This gives the protein CASSVYRPPYEQYF.

This clone was detected ten times or more. V and J are TRBV30 and TRBJ2-2; D may be TRBD2 (6 bases). Germline values: CDR1 GTSNPN, CDR2 SVGIG (reference sequence). The CDR3 covers 15 residues. V dropped 3 bases and J dropped 7 bases, with 18 bases sitting between them. The CDR3 DNA sequence: TGTGCCTGGAGCCCCTCCCGCGGGGATATCGGGGAGCTGTTTTTT. It encodes CAWSPSRGDIGELFF.

The gene calls are TRBV29-1 and TRBJ1-1, with no clear D. CDR3 length equals 11 residues. Trimming took off 3 bases at V and 0 bases at J, with 2 bases between the two ends. In germline, CDR1 is SQVTM, CDR2 ANQGSEA. Written as DNA, the CDR3 is TGCAGCGTTGAGGTGAACACTGAAGCTTTCTTT. This codes for CSVEVNTEAFF.

This clone appeared a single time. The chain employs TRBV19 and TRBJ2-1; possibly TRBD1 for D (5 bases). Germline assignment: CDR1 LNHDA and CDR2 SQIVND (reference sequence). The V and J ends lost 3 bases and 8 bases respectively, with 14 bases between them. CDR3 length equals 14 residues. This CDR3 is CASSIKGWQHEQFF. CDR3 nucleotides: TGTGCCAGTAGTATTAAGGGGTGGCAACATGAGCAGTTCTTC.

The genes are TRBV28 and TRBJ1-5; D gene uncertain. Germline V lookup: CDR1 MDHEN, CDR2 SYDVKM. V was trimmed by 6 bases and J by 0 bases, leaving 15 bases between them. The CDR3 totals 16 residues. Here the CDR3 DNA reads TGTGCCAGCAGCCCCTCGGACCTCTATAGCAATCAGCCCCAGCATTTT. It yields the protein CASSPSDLYSNQPQHF.

The chain employs TRBV19 and TRBJ2-7, with 7 positions matching TRBD1. V lost 5 bases to trimming and J lost 4 bases; unmatched junction nucleotides: 20. This CDR3 is 18 amino acids long. Per the germline V gene, CDR1 is LNHDA and CDR2 is SQIVND (reference sequence). The CDR3 bases are TGTGCCAGTAGTGCCAGAGCGGTCACAGGGGCCTTTCTATACGAGCAGTACTTC. Its translation: CASSARAVTGAFLYEQYF. The full variable domain, in which reference TRBV19 and TRBJ2-7 provide the parts outside the CDR3, is DGGITQSPKYLFRKEGQNVTLSCEQNLNHDAMYWYRQDPGQGLRLIYYSQIVNDFQKGDIAEGYSVSREKKESFPLTVTSAQKNPTAFYLCASSARAVTGAFLYEQYFGPGTRLTVT.

Only a few counts were recorded for this clone. This chain connects TRBV11-2 to TRBJ1-3; the D gene is possibly TRBD1 (6 bases). The germline V gene has CDR1 SGHAT and CDR2 FQNNGV. CDR3 length: 16 residues. V dropped 4 bases and J dropped 3 bases, with 16 bases sitting between them. The CDR3, as DNA: TGTGCCAGCAGCTCTATACAGGGCTTCGTTGGAAACACCATATATTTT. Translated: CASSSIQGFVGNTIYF.

Concerning this clone itself: One base away lies a much larger clone, so this may be a sequencing read error. Other DNA sequences in the same sample also yield this CDR3. The rearrangement uses TRBV25-1 and TRBJ1-1; D uncertain. The CDR3 sequence is 11 residues long. Germline values: CDR1 MGHDK, CDR2 SYGVNS. The CDR3 DNA reads TGTGCCAGCTTCGGGAACACTGAAGCCTTCTTT. Protein: CASFGNTEAFF.

This clone came up a few times. The J gene is TRBJ2-3, the V gene TRBV29-1, with 8 bases fitting TRBD2. This CDR3 has 14 amino acids. V lost 5 bases to trimming and J lost 2 bases; unmatched junction nucleotides: 6. Germline CDR1 is SQVTM and CDR2 is ANQGSEA. CDR3 loop: CSVRGTRLTDTQYF. CDR3 in DNA: TGCAGCGTTCGCGGGACTAGACTCACAGATACGCAGTATTTT.

This clone appeared a single time. The chain is built from TRBV30 and TRBJ1-2; D is ambiguous. CDR3 length equals 14 residues. The germline gives CDR1 GTSNPN, CDR2 SVGIG (reference sequence). The ends were cut back, 0 bases at V and 2 bases at J, with 10 bases in the middle. The CDR3 spells CAWSVSSGNYGYTF. CDR3 bases: TGTGCCTGGAGTGTTTCATCGGGGAACTATGGCTACACCTTC.

The rearrangement uses TRBV28 and TRBJ2-7; 9 bases agree with TRBD2. This CDR3 contains 14 residues. The J segment lost 0 bases and the V segment lost 11 bases, leaving 8 bases of the junction unmatched. Germline V gene sequence: CDR1 MDHEN, CDR2 SYDVKM. This CDR3 is CAAKRGRASYEQYF. CDR3 coding DNA: TGTGCCGCCAAACGCGGGAGGGCCTCCTACGAGCAGTACTTC. Full variable domain (rest looked up from reference TRBV28 and TRBJ2-7): DVKVTQSSRYLVKRTGEKVFLECVQDMDHENMFWYRQDPGLGLRLIYFSYDVKMKEKGDIPEGYSVSREKKERFSLILESASTNQTSMYLCAAKRGRASYEQYFGPGTRLTVT.

J is TRBJ2-7 and V is TRBV7-9, with unresolved D. The germline CDR1 and CDR2 sequences are SEHNR and FQNEAQ (reference sequence). This CDR3 has 14 amino acids. With 1 base removed from V and 4 bases from J, the gap between germline ends came to 11 bases. CDR3 coding DNA: TGTGCCAGCAGCTTAGGGACCGCCTTTTACGAGCAGTACTTC. This encodes CASSLGTAFYEQYF.